The sequence of this T cell receptor beta chain was determined in a study of blood T cell repertoires in COVID-19. For the study at large: T cells, B-cell-depleted T cells, or PBMCs supplied cDNA or gDNA.

V trimming: 2 bases; J trimming: 5 bases; junction bases outside the gene matches: 8. In germline, CDR1 is MNHEY, CDR2 SVGEGT. The CDR3 sequence is 15 residues long. Source study methods: Cell counts per sample came from amplifying reference gene primers. Produced via immunoSEQ multiplex PCR; TCRdb's table is partial and in-frame only. V, J and clone size derive from that table, while D and trimming were established from the DNA sequence. Of about 240,000 clones listed, roughly 86% are singletons. What was sequenced was peripheral blood. The clonotype comes from a woman aged 70-85 years with active or convalescent COVID-19. The chain employs TRBV6-2 or TRBV6-3 and TRBJ2-7, with TRBD1 matching 8 bases. CDR3 loop: CASSYLDRVWDEQYF. Written as DNA, the CDR3 is TGTGCCAGCAGTTACCTGGACAGGGTGTGGGACGAGCAGTACTTC.